The rows below give T cell receptor beta chains drawn from one sample of a study of blood T cells in healthy people across ages. TCRdb analysed the 5' RACE reads with MiXCR anew, one entry per CDR3 protein. The sample gives about 670,000 distinct CDR3 sequences, 40% to 65% of which show up once; about 13% is in the top ten. The source material was blood. The receptors originated from an elderly woman in good health. Both conserved end residues are part of each CDR3. D genes are given only for firm matches. Expanded clones get a size class; other rows say once, few or many, or leave the size out.

CDR3 length: 17
clone size: NA
D gene: TRBD1
V gene: TRBV18
J gene: TRBJ2-2
CDR3 DNA: TGTGCCAGCTCACCGAGAGGGACAGGGGCGCGCCCCGGGGAGCTGTTTTTT
CDR3 protein: CASSPRGTGARPGELFF

CDR3 length: 14
clone size: NA
D gene: NA
V gene: TRBV5-4
J gene: TRBJ2-1
CDR3 DNA: TGTGCCAGCAGCTTGAGCAGCTCTAACAATGAGCAGTTCTTC
CDR3 protein: CASSLSSSNNEQFF

CDR3 length: 15
clone size: few
D gene: TRBD1
V gene: TRBV5-6
J gene: TRBJ2-3
CDR3 DNA: TGTGCCAGCAGCCTACGGACAGGGGCTCCAGATACGCAGTATTTT
CDR3 protein: CASSLRTGAPDTQYF

CDR3 length: 14
clone size: NA
D gene: TRBD2
V gene: TRBV27
J gene: TRBJ2-1
CDR3 DNA: TGTGCCAGCGCGCTAGCGGGGCTATACAATGAGCAGTTCTTC
CDR3 protein: CASALAGLYNEQFF

CDR3 length: 15
clone size: NA
D gene: TRBD1
V gene: TRBV10-3
J gene: TRBJ2-7
CDR3 DNA: TGTGCCATCAGTGAGTCGACAGGGTATCGCTACGAGCAGTACTTC
CDR3 protein: CAISESTGYRYEQYF

CDR3 length: 11
clone size: NA
D gene: NA
V gene: TRBV20-1
J gene: TRBJ2-7
CDR3 DNA: TGCAGTGTGAGAGGGGACTACGAGCAGTACTTC
CDR3 protein: CSVRGDYEQYF

CDR3 length: 15
clone size: NA
D gene: TRBD2
V gene: TRBV29-1
J gene: TRBJ2-1
CDR3 DNA: TGCAGCGTTGGTTCTAGCGGGGGACCCAACAATGAGCAGTTTTTC
CDR3 protein: CSVGSSGGPNNEQFF

CDR3 length: 12
clone size: NA
D gene: TRBD1
V gene: TRBV2
J gene: TRBJ1-1
CDR3 DNA: TGTGCCTCAAATACAGGGGGGACTGAAGCTTTCTTT
CDR3 protein: CASNTGGTEAFF

CDR3 length: 16
clone size: NA
D gene: TRBD2
V gene: TRBV20-1
J gene: TRBJ2-1
CDR3 DNA: TGCAGTGCTAGATACCGTGGACTAGCGGGGTACAATGAGCAGTTCTTC
CDR3 protein: CSARYRGLAGYNEQFF

CDR3 length: 18
clone size: few
D gene: TRBD1
V gene: TRBV15
J gene: TRBJ1-6
CDR3 DNA: TGTGCCACCAGCCCGCTGAAACAGGGGGGATCCTATAATTCACCCCTCCACTTT
CDR3 protein: CATSPLKQGGSYNSPLHF

CDR3 length: 14
clone size: NA
D gene: TRBD2
V gene: TRBV20-1
J gene: TRBJ2-5
CDR3 DNA: TGCAGTGCGTATACTAGCGGGGTGTTGGAGACCCAGTACTTC
CDR3 protein: CSAYTSGVLETQYF

CDR3 length: 17
clone size: NA
D gene: TRBD1
V gene: TRBV6-6
J gene: TRBJ1-4
CDR3 DNA: TGTGCCAGCAGTCACCGGGACAGGGGAGTTTCATGGGAAAAACTGTTTTTT
CDR3 protein: CASSHRDRGVSWEKLFF

CDR3 length: 16
clone size: NA
D gene: NA
V gene: TRBV5-1
J gene: TRBJ1-4
CDR3 DNA: TGCGCCAGCAGCCGAGACAGTAGTGCAACTAATGAAAAACTGTTTTTT
CDR3 protein: CASSRDSSATNEKLFF

CDR3 length: 13
clone size: NA
D gene: NA
V gene: TRBV20-1
J gene: TRBJ1-6
CDR3 DNA: TGCAGTGCTAGGGGTCTTTCAGCTTCACCCCTCCACTTT
CDR3 protein: CSARGLSASPLHF

CDR3 length: 16
clone size: NA
D gene: NA
V gene: TRBV14
J gene: TRBJ2-2
CDR3 DNA: TGTGCCAGCAGCCAAGATGATCAGGGGATAAGAAGGGAGCTGTTTTTT
CDR3 protein: CASSQDDQGIRRELFF

CDR3 length: 13
clone size: NA
D gene: NA
V gene: TRBV15
J gene: TRBJ2-7
CDR3 DNA: TGTGCCACCAGCAGAGATGTTGGCTACGAGCAGTACTTC
CDR3 protein: CATSRDVGYEQYF

CDR3 length: 14
clone size: once
D gene: TRBD1
V gene: TRBV5-1
J gene: TRBJ2-1
CDR3 DNA: TGCGCCAGCAGCTTGGGACAGGGGTCCAATGAGCAGTTCTTC
CDR3 protein: CASSLGQGSNEQFF

CDR3 length: 13
clone size: few
D gene: NA
V gene: TRBV20-1
J gene: TRBJ1-2
CDR3 DNA: TGCAGTGCTGGCCCCCAGGGAAGCTATGGCTACACCTTC
CDR3 protein: CSAGPQGSYGYTF

CDR3 length: 14
clone size: NA
D gene: NA
V gene: TRBV7-2
J gene: TRBJ1-5
CDR3 DNA: TGTGCCGGCAGCTTCGTAGGGAGAGATCAGCCCCAGCATTTT
CDR3 protein: CAGSFVGRDQPQHF

CDR3 length: 14
clone size: NA
D gene: NA
V gene: TRBV15
J gene: TRBJ1-2
CDR3 DNA: TGTGCCACCAGCAGCCTCAGGGGTGGATATGGCTACACCTTC
CDR3 protein: CATSSLRGGYGYTF

CDR3 length: 21
clone size: few
D gene: NA
V gene: TRBV12-3/TRBV12-4
J gene: TRBJ2-5
CDR3 DNA: TGTGCCAGCAGTTTAAGGAGGAGCGCTCGTCCCCCAGCGCGTTTACAAGAGACCCAGTACTTC
CDR3 protein: CASSLRRSARPPARLQETQYF

CDR3 length: 14
clone size: few
D gene: TRBD1
V gene: TRBV13
J gene: TRBJ2-1
CDR3 DNA: TGTGCCAGCAGCCCCTGGACAGGCTACAATGAGCAGTTCTTC
CDR3 protein: CASSPWTGYNEQFF

CDR3 length: 16
clone size: few
D gene: NA
V gene: TRBV27
J gene: TRBJ2-5
CDR3 DNA: TGTGCCAGCAGGTCTTATACAGGGGGGGATGGAGAGACCCAGTACTTC
CDR3 protein: CASRSYTGGDGETQYF

CDR3 length: 11
clone size: NA
D gene: NA
V gene: TRBV11-2
J gene: TRBJ2-7
CDR3 DNA: TGTGCCAGCAGGTCCGTCTACGAGCAGTACTTC
CDR3 protein: CASRSVYEQYF

CDR3 length: 15
clone size: NA
D gene: NA
V gene: TRBV29-1
J gene: TRBJ2-7
CDR3 DNA: TGCAGCGTCGAAAGGGGTCGGGGCCAAGCTTACGAGCAGTACTTC
CDR3 protein: CSVERGRGQAYEQYF

CDR3 length: 16
clone size: NA
D gene: TRBD1
V gene: TRBV19
J gene: TRBJ1-2
CDR3 DNA: TGTGCCAGTAGTCCCGTTGAGACACAGGGGGCGCGTGGCTACACCTTC
CDR3 protein: CASSPVETQGARGYTF

CDR3 length: 12
clone size: NA
D gene: TRBD1
V gene: TRBV7-9
J gene: TRBJ2-1
CDR3 DNA: TGTGCCAGCAGCTTTCCAGACAGGGATGAGTTCTTC
CDR3 protein: CASSFPDRDEFF

CDR3 length: 12
clone size: NA
D gene: NA
V gene: TRBV29-1
J gene: TRBJ2-2
CDR3 DNA: TGCAGCGTTGACGCGGTGGCCGGGGAGCTGTTTTTT
CDR3 protein: CSVDAVAGELFF

CDR3 length: 16
clone size: NA
D gene: TRBD1
V gene: TRBV14
J gene: TRBJ2-1
CDR3 DNA: TGTGCCAGCAGCCAAGTAAACCGGGACAGGAGCAATGAGCAGTTCTTC
CDR3 protein: CASSQVNRDRSNEQFF

CDR3 length: 18
clone size: many
D gene: NA
V gene: TRBV7-2
J gene: TRBJ2-6
CDR3 DNA: TGTGCCAGCAGCGTAGGACCTTCCCGCTACTCTGGGGCCAACGTCCTGACTTTC
CDR3 protein: CASSVGPSRYSGANVLTF

CDR3 length: 12
clone size: many
D gene: NA
V gene: TRBV6-1
J gene: TRBJ2-1
CDR3 DNA: TGTGCCAGCAGTGCTACCGACGGACAGCAGTTCTTC
CDR3 protein: CASSATDGQQFF